The 21 T cell receptor beta chains presented below share a single source sample, sequenced in a study of identical twins. Each CDR3 protein is one row after TCRdb ran MiXCR on the 5' RACE reads. The sample has roughly 1,500,000 distinct CDR3 sequences, more than 30% seen once. Sequencing used cord blood. The receptors were sampled from a newborn girl in good health.

This clonotype was found a few times. The rearrangement joins TRBV3-1 to TRBJ1-2; D possibly corresponds to TRBD1 (5 bases). Trimming took off 0 bases at V and 4 bases at J, with 9 bases between the two ends. Germline lookup yields CDR1 LGHDT and CDR2 YNNKEL (reference sequence). This CDR3 spans 14 amino acids. CDR3 protein: CASSQEAGTYGYTF. The CDR3 DNA reads TGTGCCAGCAGCCAAGAGGCAGGGACCTATGGCTACACCTTC.

The chain has TRBV12-3 or TRBV12-4 and TRBJ2-1; D not resolved. Trimming took off 2 bases at V and 0 bases at J, with 14 bases between the two ends. The CDR3 extends over 17 amino acids. The CDR3 bases are TGTGCCAGCAGTTTATCGCCCAAAACGAGCTCCTACAATGAGCAGTTCTTC. Residues: CASSLSPKTSSYNEQFF.

This clonotype was counted many times. CDR3 region: CASSRGEAKNIQYF. The CDR3, as DNA: TGTGCCAGCAGCAGAGGGGAAGCCAAAAACATTCAGTACTTC. The chain is built from TRBV7-9 and TRBJ2-4, with D perhaps TRBD1 or TRBD2 (5 bases each). The CDR3 runs 14 residues. The ends were cut back, 5 bases at V and 0 bases at J, with 8 bases in the middle. Germline V gene lookup returns CDR1 SEHNR and CDR2 FQNEAQ (reference sequence).

A few counts support this clonotype. V gene TRBV9 combines with J gene TRBJ2-7, with 8 bases fitting TRBD2. V shed 0 bases, J shed 2 bases, and the junction held 4 bases outside the gene matches. The CDR3 sequence is 15 residues long. Germline V gene data show CDR1 as SGDLS and CDR2 as YYNGEE. CDR3 sequence (DNA): TGTGCCAGCAGCGTAGGGGGTAGCGGGGCCTACGAGCAGTACTTC. Translating gives CASSVGGSGAYEQYF.

The chain is built from TRBV5-4 and TRBJ2-5, with D possibly matching TRBD2 (6 bases). The CDR3 has 13 amino acids. The germline V gene has CDR1 SGHNT and CDR2 YYREEE (reference sequence). V was pared by 4 bases and J by 11 bases, with 18 bases between. CDR3 nucleotides: TGTGCCAGCAGCCCCCTCGGCGGGGATGAGCAGTACTTC. It yields the protein CASSPLGGDEQYF.

In this sample, this clonotype turned up a few times. The chain links TRBV5-1 to TRBJ2-1; 9 positions match TRBD2. Losses at the gene ends were 0 bases for V and 5 bases for J; bases not matched to a gene: 9. Germline CDR1 SGHRS, CDR2 YFSETQ. CDR3 length: 17 residues. CDR3 nucleotides: TGCGCCAGCAGCTTGGCTCATAGCGGGAGTAGGGACAATGAGCAGTTCTTC. Protein sequence: CASSLAHSGSRDNEQFF.

The chain uses TRBV5-6 and TRBJ2-1, with 9 positions matching TRBD1. V shed 2 bases and J 6 bases; nucleotides not matched to a gene: 6. Germline V CDR1 and CDR2: SGHDT, YYEEEE. The CDR3 is 15 residues long. The CDR3 DNA follows: TGTGCCAGCAGCTTCGGATGGACAGGGGTCAATGAGCAGTTCTTC. It translates to CASSFGWTGVNEQFF.

The rearrangement joins TRBV24-1 to TRBJ2-1; maybe TRBD1 (6 bases). The CDR3 has 17 amino acids. V was pared by 3 bases and J by 0 bases, with 14 bases between. CDR1 KGHDR and CDR2 SFDVKD come from the germline V gene. Here the CDR3 DNA reads TGTGCCACCAGTGATCCGGACAGCCCAAGCTCCTACAATGAGCAGTTCTTC. It specifies CATSDPDSPSSYNEQFF.

This chain uses TRBV5-5 with TRBJ1-6; no definite D call. Germline V lookup: CDR1 SGHKS, CDR2 YYEKEE (reference sequence). This CDR3 has 16 amino acids. Trimming took 4 bases from V and 0 from J, leaving 11 bases between them. CDR3 in amino acids: CASSPQRSSYNSPLHF. In DNA, the CDR3 is TGTGCCAGCAGCCCTCAGCGGAGCTCCTATAATTCACCCCTCCACTTT.

This chain joins TRBV29-1 and TRBJ2-5; D perhaps matches TRBD2 (6 bases). The germline V gene encodes CDR1 SQVTM and CDR2 ANQGSEA. The CDR3 extends over 13 amino acids. V dropped 6 bases and J dropped 2 bases, with 13 bases sitting between them. As DNA, the CDR3 is TGCAGCGTATCCTGGAGGGCTCAAGAGACCCAGTACTTC. Its protein is CSVSWRAQETQYF.

The V gene is TRBV30, the J gene TRBJ1-5; possible D gene TRBD1, 5 bases. V lost 5 bases, J lost 1 base, and 12 bases lay in between. There are 14 residues in the CDR3. Germline CDR1 is GTSNPN and CDR2 is SVGIG (reference sequence). CDR3 amino acids: CAWSGLGSNQPQHF. CDR3 nucleotide sequence: TGTGCCTGGTCGGGACTGGGGAGCAATCAGCCCCAGCATTTT.

This sequence joins TRBV4-1 and TRBJ2-1; unclear D gene. V was pared by 1 base and J by 13 bases, with 14 bases between. Germline V CDR1 and CDR2: MGHRA, YSYEKL. This CDR3 is built from 13 residues. CDR3 sequence (DNA): TGCGCCAGCAGCCAAGTTCGGCCCAGCAACCAGTTCTTC. Translated: CASSQVRPSNQFF.

The chain recombines TRBV15 with TRBJ2-3, with 12 bases identical to TRBD2. Germline trimming cut 0 bases from V and 4 bases from J; bases unmatched to any gene: 5. The V gene's germline CDR1 is LNHNV and CDR2 YYDKDF (reference sequence). The CDR3 has 17 residues. The CDR3 is CATSRDPSGGAADTQYF. As DNA, the CDR3 is TGTGCCACCAGCAGAGATCCTAGCGGGGGGGCCGCAGATACGCAGTATTTT.

This clonotype has at least ten counts. The chain recombines TRBV24-1 with TRBJ2-6; D is uncertain. Germline V gene sequence: CDR1 KGHDR, CDR2 SFDVKD. The germline V and J ends were trimmed by 3 bases and 0 bases, with 5 bases remaining between them. The CDR3 contains 15 residues. The CDR3 DNA is TGTGCCACCAGTGATGGCGTCTCTGGGGCCAACGTCCTGACTTTC. Its protein product is CATSDGVSGANVLTF.

This clonotype has just a few counts. V is TRBV7-8 and J is TRBJ2-7, with 12 bases aligning to TRBD2. This CDR3 spans 16 amino acids. With 3 bases clipped from V and 7 bases from J, the junction kept 10 bases outside the gene matches. Germline CDR1 and CDR2: SGHVS and FQNEAQ. The CDR3 sequence is CASSFQTSGSISEQYF. The CDR3 region has the DNA TGTGCCAGCAGCTTCCAGACTAGCGGGAGTATCTCGGAGCAGTACTTC.

The chain couples TRBV7-9 to TRBJ1-2, with a possible D match to TRBD1 (6 bases). Per the germline V gene, CDR1 is SEHNR and CDR2 is FQNEAQ (reference sequence). This CDR3 contains 14 residues. Between the trimmed V and J ends, which lost 3 bases and 2 bases, there was a span of 10 bases. CDR3 sequence (DNA): TGTGCCAGCAGCTTTAAGGGGGAGAACTATGGCTACACCTTC. It encodes CASSFKGENYGYTF.

The chain recombines TRBV10-3 with TRBJ2-5, with D hard to call. The DNA end is more similar to TRBJ2-1, so the J call may be wrong. Per the germline V gene, CDR1 is ENHRY and CDR2 is SYGVKD. The CDR3 extends over 12 amino acids. The CDR3 region is CAISDPGETQFF. The CDR3 DNA is TGTGCCATCAGTGACCCCGGAGAGACCCAGTTCTTC.

This clonotype was seen a handful of times. V usage is TRBV6-6 and J usage is TRBJ1-2; 9 nucleotides match TRBD1. Losses at the gene ends were 7 bases for V and 2 bases for J; bases not matched to a gene: 8. CDR3 length: 15 amino acids. CDR1 MNHNY and CDR2 SVGAGI come from the germline V gene (reference sequence). CDR3 nucleotides: TGTGCCAGCAAACCCGGGACAGGGATCAACTATGGCTACACCTTC. Translated, it gives CASKPGTGINYGYTF.

The rearrangement joins TRBV10-1 to TRBJ2-1; 7 bases are shared with TRBD1. The J call may be faulty, since TRBJ2-7 better matches the DNA end. There are 14 residues in the CDR3. The germline gives CDR1 WNHNN, CDR2 SYGVQD (reference sequence). For the CDR3, the DNA is TGCGCCAGCGCCCGGGACAGCTCCTACAATGAGCAGTACTTC. Translating gives CASARDSSYNEQYF.

Regarding this clonotype: A read error is possible here, since a much larger clone lies one base away. This chain uses TRBV29-1 with TRBJ1-2, with D possibly TRBD1 on 5 matching bases. From germline, CDR1 is SQVTM and CDR2 ANQGSEA. The CDR3 extends over 12 amino acids. The CDR3 DNA sequence: TGCAGCGTGCCAGGGTTTACAGATGGCCACACCTTC. Protein sequence: CSVPGFTDGHTF.

This rearrangement joins TRBV11-2 to TRBJ2-5; TRBD2 agrees at 9 bases. V trimming: 4 bases; J trimming: 11 bases; junction bases outside the gene matches: 20. The CDR3 spans 17 residues. Germline assignment: CDR1 SGHAT and CDR2 FQNNGV. CDR3 region: CASSSRLAGVSYNEQYF. CDR3 DNA sequence: TGTGCCAGCAGCTCCCGTTTAGCGGGAGTCTCCTACAATGAGCAGTACTTC.